This is a list of T cell receptor beta chains from one sample in a study of T-cell reconstitution after alpha-beta-depleted transplantation in children. TCRdb called the PCR reads again in MiXCR, with one record for every CDR3 protein. The profile covers 65,000 to 90,000 distinct CDR3 sequences, with around 9.9% appearing a single time and approximately 13% taken by the ten largest. The sequencing used PBMCs, collected before TCRalphabeta/CD19-depleted stem cell transplant. These receptor sequences come from a boy younger than 18 with acute myeloid leukemia, due to receive a stem cell transplant. Each CDR3 is given with its conserved first and last residue. Each record gives: clone size, J gene, V gene, CDR3 length, D gene, CDR3 protein, CDR3 DNA. D genes are given only for firm matches. Clone size is shown for a subset of rows, as once, few, many or a class of expanded clone.

clone size: many
J gene: TRBJ2-3
V gene: TRBV20-1
CDR3 length: 13
D gene: .
CDR3 protein: CSARVDGPDTQYF
CDR3 DNA: TGCAGTGCTAGAGTGGATGGGCCGGATACGCAGTATTTT

clone size: many
J gene: TRBJ1-5
V gene: TRBV5-1
CDR3 length: 14
D gene: .
CDR3 protein: CASSPDSSNQPQHF
CDR3 DNA: TGCGCCAGCAGCCCTGACAGTAGCAATCAGCCCCAGCATTTT

clone size: many
J gene: TRBJ1-2
V gene: TRBV4-1
CDR3 length: 15
D gene: .
CDR3 protein: CASSQGEGPNYGYTF
CDR3 DNA: TGCGCCAGCAGCCAAGGCGAGGGGCCAAACTATGGCTACACCTTC

clone size: many
J gene: TRBJ2-7
V gene: TRBV4-2
CDR3 length: 13
D gene: TRBD1
CDR3 protein: CASSPQGAYEQYF
CDR3 DNA: TGTGCCAGCAGCCCCCAGGGGGCCTACGAGCAGTACTTC

clone size: many
J gene: TRBJ2-7
V gene: TRBV7-2
CDR3 length: 14
D gene: .
CDR3 protein: CASSLAAGPGEQYF
CDR3 DNA: TGTGCCAGCAGCTTAGCAGCCGGTCCGGGCGAGCAGTACTTC

clone size: few
J gene: TRBJ2-1
V gene: TRBV6-6
CDR3 length: 15
D gene: .
CDR3 protein: CASSYSKDRGDEQFF
CDR3 DNA: TGTGCCAGCAGTTACTCGAAAGATCGCGGCGATGAGCAGTTCTTC

clone size: many
J gene: TRBJ2-7
V gene: TRBV4-2
CDR3 length: 18
D gene: TRBD2
CDR3 protein: CASSQDSGETSGSNEQYF
CDR3 DNA: TGTGCCAGCAGCCAAGATAGCGGAGAGACTAGCGGGTCTAACGAGCAGTACTTC

clone size: .
J gene: TRBJ2-4
V gene: TRBV7-8
CDR3 length: 19
D gene: TRBD2
CDR3 protein: CASSPAGTSGRGKVDIQYF
CDR3 DNA: TGTGCCAGCAGCCCAGCCGGGACTAGCGGGAGAGGTAAAGTGGACATTCAGTACTTC

clone size: many
J gene: TRBJ2-7
V gene: TRBV10-3
CDR3 length: 11
D gene: .
CDR3 protein: CAISERYEQYF
CDR3 DNA: TGTGCCATCAGTGAACGATACGAGCAGTACTTC

clone size: many
J gene: TRBJ1-2
V gene: TRBV5-5
CDR3 length: 11
D gene: TRBD1
CDR3 protein: CASRSRDSNTF
CDR3 DNA: TGTGCCAGCCGGTCTAGGGACAGTAATACCTTC

clone size: many
J gene: TRBJ2-1
V gene: TRBV6-2/TRBV6-3
CDR3 length: 15
D gene: .
CDR3 protein: CASSYLPQVNNEQFF
CDR3 DNA: TGTGCCAGCAGTTACCTCCCACAGGTCAACAATGAGCAGTTCTTC

clone size: .
J gene: TRBJ2-3
V gene: TRBV11-2
CDR3 length: 16
D gene: TRBD2
CDR3 protein: CASSPLVTSGTDTQYF
CDR3 DNA: TGTGCCAGCAGCCCACTAGTTACTAGCGGCACAGATACGCAGTATTTT

clone size: few
J gene: TRBJ2-1
V gene: TRBV11-3
CDR3 length: 17
D gene: .
CDR3 protein: CASSPGFPGSSYNEQFF
CDR3 DNA: TGTGCCAGCAGCCCGGGGTTTCCCGGTTCTTCCTACAATGAGCAGTTCTTC

clone size: many
J gene: TRBJ2-7
V gene: TRBV10-3
CDR3 length: 14
D gene: TRBD1
CDR3 protein: CAIGTGTGAYEQYF
CDR3 DNA: TGTGCCATCGGAACCGGGACAGGGGCCTACGAGCAGTACTTC

clone size: many
J gene: TRBJ2-7
V gene: TRBV12-3/TRBV12-4
CDR3 length: 15
D gene: .
CDR3 protein: CASSPTGLQSYEQYF
CDR3 DNA: TGTGCCAGCAGTCCTACGGGATTACAGTCCTACGAGCAGTACTTC

clone size: many
J gene: TRBJ1-1
V gene: TRBV12-3/TRBV12-4
CDR3 length: 10
D gene: .
CDR3 protein: CASSRVQAFF
CDR3 DNA: TGTGCCAGCAGTAGGGTCCAAGCTTTCTTT

clone size: many
J gene: TRBJ2-2
V gene: TRBV6-1
CDR3 length: 16
D gene: TRBD2
CDR3 protein: CASSPGGAINTGELFF
CDR3 DNA: TGTGCCAGCAGCCCCGGGGGGGCCATAAACACCGGGGAGCTGTTTTTT

clone size: many
J gene: TRBJ1-2
V gene: TRBV6-2/TRBV6-3
CDR3 length: 13
D gene: .
CDR3 protein: CASSYSRNYGYTF
CDR3 DNA: TGTGCCAGCAGTTACTCTAGGAATTATGGCTACACCTTC

clone size: many
J gene: TRBJ2-3
V gene: TRBV12-3/TRBV12-4
CDR3 length: 19
D gene: TRBD2
CDR3 protein: CASSPGLAGWGVDTDTQYF
CDR3 DNA: TGTGCCAGCAGTCCGGGACTAGCGGGATGGGGGGTGGACACAGATACGCAGTATTTT

clone size: .
J gene: TRBJ2-7
V gene: TRBV20-1
CDR3 length: 14
D gene: TRBD2
CDR3 protein: CSAGREGIANRQYF
CDR3 DNA: TGCAGTGCTGGCAGGGAGGGAATAGCGAATCGGCAGTACTTC

clone size: many
J gene: TRBJ2-3
V gene: TRBV24-1
CDR3 length: 15
D gene: .
CDR3 protein: CATSDYKRSTDTQYF
CDR3 DNA: TGTGCCACCAGTGATTACAAGCGAAGCACAGATACGCAGTATTTT

clone size: .
J gene: TRBJ2-1
V gene: TRBV29-1
CDR3 length: 14
D gene: .
CDR3 protein: CSLSWRGPNNEQFF
CDR3 DNA: TGCAGCCTCTCTTGGAGGGGTCCCAACAATGAGCAGTTCTTC

clone size: many
J gene: TRBJ2-7
V gene: TRBV4-3
CDR3 length: 14
D gene: .
CDR3 protein: CASSQDIGVYEQYF
CDR3 DNA: TGCGCCAGCAGCCAAGATATCGGGGTCTACGAGCAGTACTTC

clone size: many
J gene: TRBJ2-1
V gene: TRBV28
CDR3 length: 14
D gene: .
CDR3 protein: CASTPALVHNEQFF
CDR3 DNA: TGTGCCAGCACCCCGGCCCTAGTCCACAATGAGCAGTTCTTC

clone size: many
J gene: TRBJ1-1
V gene: TRBV7-2
CDR3 length: 16
D gene: .
CDR3 protein: CASSTPRVLMNTEAFF
CDR3 DNA: TGTGCCAGCAGCACACCTAGAGTACTCATGAACACTGAAGCTTTCTTT